The clone carrying this T cell receptor beta chain was recorded many times. Its antigen is as yet unknown. The data originate from a study of regulatory T cells in long-lasting Graves disease. Time point in this sample: persistent/refractory GD, antithyroid drugs over 5 years with positive TRAb. PBMC RNA served as the TCR library source. A roughly 8.6-milliliter sample of peripheral blood was drawn into EDTA tubes. The CDR3 covers 15 residues. V lost 5 bases and J 4 bases, leaving 17 bases between the germline ends. Investigators prepared the TCR beta libraries by applying iRepertoire HTBI primers and Arm-PCR of CDR3 regions. In TCRdb, the multiplex PCR reads were re-called with MiXCR into one record per CDR3 protein. In the table there are 310,000 or so distinct CDR3 sequences, about 18% of which are singletons. The study's findings and limits: More public clonotypes were shared by persistent patients (around 2,800) than by new patients (about 1,000). Preferential use of TRBV28, TRBJ1-2 and TRBJ2-5 was seen in persistent disease.

The source of this sequence is a female donor with Graves disease. The sample in question was peripheral blood mononuclear cells (PBMCs), obtained when the disease was refractory, from a patient treated with antithyroid drugs. The chain is built from TRBV12-3 or TRBV12-4 and TRBJ1-2, with D perhaps matching TRBD1 (5 bases). Written as DNA, the CDR3 is TGTGCCAGCAGTCCACCAGGGAATGGGCGCTATGGCTACACCTTC. It codes for CASSPPGNGRYGYTF.